This T cell receptor beta chain emerged from a study of shared clonotypes between healthy human individuals. The study, taken as a whole, reports: Between a handful of donors, naive CD4 clonotypes were shared at a level of around 4.9%. Naive subsets usually exceeded memory subsets in estimated richness.

V shed 5 bases and J 4 bases; nucleotides not matched to a gene: 11. The CDR3 covers 16 residues. Germline CDR1 and CDR2: SGHAT and FQNNGV. The table came from immunoSEQ multiplex PCR; TCRdb's copy has only in-frame clones and leaves some out. The data hold approximately 810,000 clones, with about 92% observed a single time. The naive CD8 subset, CD45RO-negative cells positively selected for CCR7, excluded terminally differentiated effector memory CD45RA+ cells. On this clone: Its cognate antigen is unknown.

This TCR was sampled from a man aged 30-40 years in good health. The sequenced material came from naive CD8+ T cells sorted from blood. This chain uses TRBV11-2 with TRBJ2-7; TRBD2 matches 10 bases. CDR3 DNA sequence: TGTGCCAGCAGCCCGAGAGCTGGACTAGCGGAGTACGAGCAGTACTTC. Amino acids: CASSPRAGLAEYEQYF.